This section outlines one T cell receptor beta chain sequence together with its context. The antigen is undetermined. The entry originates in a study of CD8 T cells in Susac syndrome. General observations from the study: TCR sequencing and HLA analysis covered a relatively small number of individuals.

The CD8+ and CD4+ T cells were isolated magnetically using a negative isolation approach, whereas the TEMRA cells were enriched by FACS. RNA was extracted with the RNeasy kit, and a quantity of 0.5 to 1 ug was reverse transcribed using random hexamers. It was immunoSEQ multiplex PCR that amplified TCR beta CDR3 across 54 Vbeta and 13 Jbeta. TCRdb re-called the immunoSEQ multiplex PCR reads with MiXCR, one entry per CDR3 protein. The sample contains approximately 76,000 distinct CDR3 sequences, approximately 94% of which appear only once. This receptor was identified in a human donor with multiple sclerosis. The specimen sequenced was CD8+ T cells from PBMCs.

CDR3 bases: TGTGCCAGCAGTCCGAGGGACAGCCCCTACGAGCAGTACTTC. Translated, it gives CASSPRDSPYEQYF. V gene TRBV27 combines with J gene TRBJ2-7; TRBD1 matches 7 bases. CDR1 and CDR2 from the germline V gene are MNHEY and SMNVEV (reference sequence). Trimming removed 5 bases from V and 2 bases from J; junction bases left unmatched: 6. CDR3 length: 14 amino acids.